The clone carrying this T cell receptor beta chain came up a few times. Antigen unknown. Primers included in the PCR were 60 Vbeta and 13 Jbeta primers. Libraries were prepared by immunoSEQ multiplex PCR; TCRdb keeps only in-frame clonotypes and omits some of them. The sample lists roughly 160,000 clones; 65% to 80% were seen once. The CDR3 covers 16 residues. Trimming took 6 bases from V and 3 from J, leaving 17 bases between them. CDR1 and CDR2 from the germline V gene are MNHEY and SMNVEV (reference sequence). The sample comes from a study of cytomegalovirus exposure and HLA in healthy donors. General study points: Among the CMV-associated chains, three were confirmed in vitro as specific for CMV antigens.

The J gene is TRBJ1-4, the V gene TRBV27, with a possible D match to TRBD1 (6 bases). The sample consisted of PBMCs. The TCR originated in a man aged 40-49 years in good health and CMV-seronegative. Here the CDR3 reads CASRITGTRPNEKLFF. The CDR3 coding sequence is TGTGCCAGCAGGATTACCGGGACAAGACCTAATGAAAAACTGTTTTTT. The whole variable domain, remainder taken from reference TRBV27 and TRBJ1-4, is EAQVTQNPRYLITVTGKKLTVTCSQNMNHEYMSWYRQDPGLGLRQIYYSMNVEVTDKGDVPEGYKVSRKEKRNFPLILESPSPNQTSLYFCASRITGTRPNEKLFFGSGTQLSVL.